This T cell receptor (beta chain) is from a study of cytomegalovirus exposure and HLA in healthy donors. The V gene end was trimmed by 1 base and the J gene end by 1 base; junction bases not matched to a gene: 7. The CDR3 extends over 18 amino acids. Germline lookup yields CDR1 SEHNR and CDR2 FQNEAQ (reference sequence). Worth noting for this clone: What it binds is not known.

The PCR made use of 60 Vbeta and 13 Jbeta primers. The table came from immunoSEQ multiplex PCR; TCRdb's copy has only in-frame clones and leaves some out. The repertoire table contains 100,000 to 150,000 clones. General study findings and limits: The authors later found TCR association rates varying by HLA locus, with DRB1 most and HLA-C fewest. Looking again later, the authors saw that most CMV-associated TCR beta chains seemed HLA-restricted. Most TCR beta V segments were productive about 87% or about 30% of the time in an earlier analysis.

The sequencing input was PBMCs. This TCR was recovered from a middle-aged woman in good health and CMV-seropositive. The chain links TRBV7-9 to TRBJ2-7; 13 bases align to TRBD2. The CDR3 here is CASSLEGLGLAGSYEQYF. In nucleotides, the CDR3 is TGTGCCAGCAGCTTAGAGGGATTGGGACTAGCGGGATCCTACGAGCAGTACTTC.